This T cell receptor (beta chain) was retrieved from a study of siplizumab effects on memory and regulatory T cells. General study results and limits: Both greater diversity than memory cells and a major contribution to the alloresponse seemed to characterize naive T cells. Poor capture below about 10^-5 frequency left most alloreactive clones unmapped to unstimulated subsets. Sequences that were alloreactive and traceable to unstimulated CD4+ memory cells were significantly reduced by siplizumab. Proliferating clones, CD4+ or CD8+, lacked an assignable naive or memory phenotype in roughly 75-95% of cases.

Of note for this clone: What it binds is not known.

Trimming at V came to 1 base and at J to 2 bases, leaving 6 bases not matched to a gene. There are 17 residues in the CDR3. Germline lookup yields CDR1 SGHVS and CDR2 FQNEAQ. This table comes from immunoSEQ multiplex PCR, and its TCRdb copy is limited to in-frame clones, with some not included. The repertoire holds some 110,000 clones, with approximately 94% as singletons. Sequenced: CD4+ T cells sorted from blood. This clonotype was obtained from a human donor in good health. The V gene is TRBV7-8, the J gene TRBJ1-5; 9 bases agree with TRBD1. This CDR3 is CASSLEGTGLRNQPQHF. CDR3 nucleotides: TGTGCCAGCAGCTTAGAAGGGACAGGGCTTCGCAATCAGCCCCAGCATTTT.